The TCR beta chain described here comes from a study of response to subunit inactivated influenza vaccine. General study results and limits: Authors suggested that a seasonal influenza vaccination recruits few new T cells each time.

TCRdb used MiXCR to reprocess the RT-PCR reads, holding one entry per CDR3 protein. The repertoire holds about 610,000 distinct CDR3 sequences, with around 15% as singletons. Between the trimmed V and J ends, which lost 2 bases and 4 bases, there was a span of 9 bases. Germline-derived CDR1 and CDR2 are MNHEY and SVGEGT. The CDR3 loop spans 14 amino acids. This clonotype was observed many times. Its cognate antigen is unknown. The sequence was collected from a man in his fifties or sixties who received an inactivated influenza vaccine. Sequences were derived from PBMCs from blood, sampled 12 days after vaccination. The J gene is TRBJ1-5, the V gene TRBV6-2 or TRBV6-3; tentative D call: TRBD1 (5 bases). The DNA of the CDR3 is TGTGCCAGCAGTTACCTGACAGAGAATCAGCCCCAGCATTTT. It specifies CASSYLTENQPQHF.